This passage covers 32 T cell receptor beta chains from one sample sequenced in a study of memory CD8 T cells in hepatitis C reinfection. Time point: late/post reinfection, 12 to 24 weeks after detection. No in vitro expansion preceded TCR sequencing of the sorted cells. Produced via immunoSEQ multiplex PCR; TCRdb's table is partial and in-frame only. The sample has about 50,000 clones; roughly nine tenths are singletons. The material sequenced was naive CD8+ T cells sorted from blood. These receptors were obtained from a man between 18 and 35 years old with hepatitis C virus infection.

With respect to this clone: A read error may account for a junction end that differs from germline. The chain uses TRBV11-2 and TRBJ2-6, with D perhaps TRBD1 (5 bases). This CDR3 comprises 15 residues. Looked up from germline, CDR1 is SGHAT and CDR2 is FQNNGV. The chain's CDR3 is CASSFGYSGANVLTF. For the CDR3, the DNA is TGTGCCAGCAGCTTCGGCTACTCTGGGGCCAATGTCCTGACTTTC.

The chain uses TRBV6-1 and TRBJ1-2, with D unresolved. The germline V gene encodes CDR1 MNHNS and CDR2 SASEGT. The CDR3 covers 13 residues. Trimming removed 0 bases from V and 12 bases from J, with 14 bases in between. CDR3 sequence: CASSEALGSLDTF. The DNA of the CDR3 is TGTGCCAGCAGTGAAGCGCTCGGTTCATTAGACACCTTC.

The chain combines TRBV6-5 with TRBJ2-5; 8 nucleotides align to TRBD2. The DNA end lines up better with TRBJ2-7; the J call may be wrong. Germline-derived CDR1 and CDR2 are MNHEY and SVGAGI. The CDR3 covers 14 residues. Here the CDR3 reads CASSLGTSGHEQYF. DNA for the CDR3: TGTGCCAGCAGTCTCGGGACTAGTGGTCACGAGCAGTACTTC.

The J gene is TRBJ1-6, the V gene TRBV9; a possible D gene is TRBD1 (6 bases). This CDR3 is 14 amino acids long. Trimming removed 4 bases at V and 10 bases at J, with 15 bases between. The germline gives CDR1 SGDLS, CDR2 YYNGEE. The CDR3 nucleotides read TGTGCCAGCAGCTCCGGGGGGGGCGGGTCACCCCTCCACTTT. Its translation: CASSSGGGGSPLHF.

CDR3 in amino acids: CSAGTDYGYTF. The CDR3, as DNA: TGCAGCGCCGGGACAGACTATGGCTACACCTTC. This chain joins TRBV29-1 and TRBJ1-2, with 7 bases aligning to TRBD1. CDR1 is SQVTM, CDR2 ANQGSEA, per germline. V was pared by 7 bases and J by 3 bases, with 2 bases of the junction left unmatched. The CDR3 covers 11 residues.

The chain couples TRBV5-4 to TRBJ1-1, with a tentative D call TRBD1 (6 bases). CDR3 length equals 13 residues. The V gene lost 2 bases and the J gene lost 2 bases, with 7 bases spanning the gap. Germline assignment: CDR1 SGHNT and CDR2 YYREEE (reference sequence). The DNA for the CDR3 is TGTGCCAGCAGCTTTGGGACAAACACTGAAGCTTTCTTT. Amino acids: CASSFGTNTEAFF.

This clone was counted between two and nine times. The chain joins TRBV5-4 to TRBJ1-5; D not certain. The germline V and J ends were trimmed by 4 bases and 6 bases, with 11 bases remaining between them. Germline V gives CDR1 SGHNT, CDR2 YYREEE (reference sequence). The length of the CDR3 is 13 residues. The CDR3 region has the DNA TGTGCCAGCAGCATAGGAGCGGCTCAGCCCCAGCATTTT. Its protein is CASSIGAAQPQHF.

This sequence joins TRBV19 and TRBJ2-1; a possible D gene is TRBD1 (5 bases). Germline lookup yields CDR1 LNHDA and CDR2 SQIVND (reference sequence). The CDR3 consists of 14 residues. V was pared by 11 bases and J by 5 bases, with 19 bases between. The CDR3 protein is CAARGSSTHNEQFF. Written as DNA, the CDR3 is TGTGCCGCTAGGGGCAGCTCAACCCACAATGAGCAGTTCTTC.

The chain links TRBV6-1 to TRBJ2-7; the D gene is possibly TRBD1 (5 bases). Trimming removed 8 bases from V and 0 bases from J, with 11 bases in between. Per germline, CDR1 MNHNS and CDR2 SASEGT. This CDR3 contains 13 residues. The CDR3 spells CASLMDNSYEQYF. CDR3 in DNA: TGTGCCAGCCTAATGGACAACTCCTACGAGCAGTACTTC.

The gene calls are TRBV4-1 and TRBJ2-1, with D perhaps TRBD2 (5 bases). CDR3 size: 16 residues. Germline V gives CDR1 MGHRA, CDR2 YSYEKL. Trimming removed 4 bases from V and 10 bases from J, with 23 bases in between. This CDR3 reads CASSPSTLPIGEEQFF. The CDR3 DNA reads TGCGCCAGCAGCCCCTCCACGCTACCTATCGGGGAGGAGCAGTTCTTC.

The chain joins TRBV4-1 to TRBJ1-5, with a possible D match to TRBD1 (5 bases). The CDR3 length is 13 residues. V was pared by 0 bases and J by 10 bases, with 10 bases between. Germline V gives CDR1 MGHRA, CDR2 YSYEKL. CDR3 in amino acids: CASSQEEGEPQHF. DNA for the CDR3: TGCGCCAGCAGCCAAGAAGAAGGGGAACCCCAGCATTTT.

The chain combines TRBV7-9 with TRBJ2-3; 10 bases align to TRBD2. J gave up 0 bases and V 4 bases, and 7 bases lay outside the gene matches. CDR1 and CDR2 from the germline V gene are SEHNR and FQNEAQ (reference sequence). The CDR3 runs to 17 residues. CDR3 in amino acids: CASSSILAGGSTDTQYF. The CDR3 DNA is TGTGCCAGCAGCTCGATTTTAGCGGGGGGAAGCACAGATACGCAGTATTTT. Variable domain in full (rest from reference TRBV7-9 and TRBJ2-3): DTGVSQNPRHKITKRGQNVTFRCDPISEHNRLYWYRQTLGQGPEFLTYFQNEAQLEKSRLLSDRFSAERPKGSFSTLEIQRTEQGDSAMYLCASSSILAGGSTDTQYFGPGTRLTVL.

The V gene is TRBV19, the J gene TRBJ1-5, with D possibly TRBD1 on 5 matching bases. V lost 9 bases and J 6 bases, leaving 21 bases between the germline ends. The CDR3 loop spans 15 amino acids. Germline V gene data show CDR1 as LNHDA and CDR2 as SQIVND (reference sequence). DNA of the CDR3: TGTGCCAGCGGGGAGGGGAAGGGGCTGAGTCAGCCCCAGCATTTT. Translation gives CASGEGKGLSQPQHF.

The chain combines TRBV29-1 with TRBJ1-2; 7 bases are shared with TRBD1. Germline CDR1 is SQVTM and CDR2 is ANQGSEA. V was clipped by 6 bases and J by 1 base; unmatched bases: 17. CDR3 length equals 17 residues. This CDR3 reads CSVDSGTEKFINYGYTF. In DNA form, the CDR3 reads TGCAGCGTGGATTCCGGGACAGAGAAGTTCATTAACTATGGCTACACCTTC. Using reference TRBV29-1 and TRBJ1-2 for the parts outside the CDR3, the full variable domain is SAVISQKPSRDICQRGTSLTIQCQVDSQVTMMFWYRQQPGQSLTLIATANQGSEATYESGFVIDKFPISRPNLTFSTLTVSNMSPEDSSIYLCSVDSGTEKFINYGYTFGSGTRLTVV.

The chain joins TRBV9 to TRBJ1-2; possibly TRBD1 for D (5 bases). The CDR3 has 18 residues. The germline V gene encodes CDR1 SGDLS and CDR2 YYNGEE. V lost 4 bases, J lost 1 base, and 23 bases lay in between. CDR3 coding DNA: TGTGCCAGCAGCACCGTGACCCTAGGGGAAGGGGATAACTATGGCTACACCTTC. This codes for CASSTVTLGEGDNYGYTF.

The J gene is TRBJ1-5, the V gene TRBV7-9; D call uncertain. Germline V gene data show CDR1 as SEHNR and CDR2 as FQNEAQ (reference sequence). This CDR3 is built from 13 residues. Trimming left V 5 bases short and J 5 bases short, with 10 bases between. The CDR3 region is CASSPEGYQPQHF. The CDR3 DNA reads TGTGCCAGCAGCCCCGAGGGATATCAGCCCCAGCATTTT.

CDR3 nucleotide sequence: TGTGCCAGCAGCGTAGGGGGAGGAGGGTCACCCCTCCACTTT. Translated, it gives CASSVGGGGSPLHF. This chain connects TRBV9 to TRBJ1-6, with D uncertain. This CDR3 has 14 residues. Trimming took 0 bases from V and 10 from J, leaving 11 bases between them. CDR1 SGDLS and CDR2 YYNGEE come from the germline V gene. The entire variable domain, with the rest obtained from reference TRBV9 and TRBJ1-6, is as follows: DSGVTQTPKHLITATGQRVTLRCSPRSGDLSVYWYQQSLDQGLQFLIQYYNGEERAKGNILERFSAQQFPDLHSELNLSSLELGDSALYFCASSVGGGGSPLHFGNGTRLTVT.

The genes are TRBV10-2 and TRBJ1-1; 8 bases fit TRBD1. The CDR3 has 14 residues. The trim removed 6 bases at V and 1 base at J, leaving 4 bases unmatched. The germline V gene encodes CDR1 WSHSY and CDR2 SAAADI. CDR3 nucleotides: TGCGCCAGCAGCGGGACAGGTGGGAACACTGAAGCTTTCTTT. It specifies CASSGTGGNTEAFF.

This rearrangement joins TRBV9 to TRBJ2-2; 8 nucleotides match TRBD1. The CDR3 length is 16 residues. V dropped 4 bases and J dropped 4; count of bases not matched to a gene: 9. The germline V gene has CDR1 SGDLS and CDR2 YYNGEE. CDR3 protein: CASSPSRGLFTGELFF. The CDR3 nucleotides read TGTGCCAGCAGCCCCAGCAGGGGGCTTTTCACCGGGGAGCTGTTTTTT. Supplemented by reference TRBV9 and TRBJ2-2, the full variable domain reads DSGVTQTPKHLITATGQRVTLRCSPRSGDLSVYWYQQSLDQGLQFLIQYYNGEERAKGNILERFSAQQFPDLHSELNLSSLELGDSALYFCASSPSRGLFTGELFFGEGSRLTVL.

As DNA, the CDR3 is TGTGCCAGCAGTGAATATGGACAGGTGTACGAGCAGTACTTC. Protein sequence: CASSEYGQVYEQYF. The chain combines TRBV6-1 with TRBJ2-7; 7 bases align to TRBD1. The J segment lost 4 bases and the V segment lost 2 bases, leaving 5 bases of the junction unmatched. This CDR3 has 14 residues. Germline-derived CDR1 and CDR2 are MNHNS and SASEGT.

The chain links TRBV11-2 to TRBJ2-2, with 12 bases identical to TRBD2. After removal of 5 bases from V and 2 bases from J, the junction contained 6 bases not matched to a gene. The CDR3 consists of 17 residues. In germline, CDR1 is SGHAT, CDR2 FQNNGV. The CDR3, as DNA: TGTGCCAGCAGCCCGTGGACTAGCGGGATCAACACCGGGGAGCTGTTTTTT. Encoded protein: CASSPWTSGINTGELFF.

V and J are TRBV6-6 and TRBJ1-6; TRBD1 is a possible D gene (6 bases). This CDR3 region has 14 residues. Germline V gene lookup returns CDR1 MNHNY and CDR2 SVGAGI (reference sequence). V dropped 3 bases and J dropped 6 bases, with 9 bases sitting between them. The DNA of the CDR3 is TGTGCCAGCAGTTATGGGGACACTAATTCACCCCTCCACTTT. The encoded protein is CASSYGDTNSPLHF.

V and J are TRBV9 and TRBJ1-3, with 9 bases lining up with TRBD1. Germline V gene data show CDR1 as SGDLS and CDR2 as YYNGEE. This CDR3 contains 16 residues. Trimming cost V 3 bases and J 0 bases; bases outside gene matches: 4. CDR3: CASSGDRANSGNTIYF. CDR3 bases: TGTGCCAGCAGCGGGGACAGGGCTAACTCTGGAAACACCATATATTTT.

This rearrangement joins TRBV7-2 to TRBJ2-1; D is ambiguous. Trimming removed 5 bases from V and 5 bases from J, with 10 bases in between. Germline CDR1 SGHTA, CDR2 FQGNSA. This CDR3 region has 13 residues. CDR3 in DNA: TGTGCCAGCAGCCCACGAGGTGACAATGAGCAGTTCTTC. Residues: CASSPRGDNEQFF.

This chain joins TRBV5-4 and TRBJ2-3; 8 bases are shared with TRBD2. V lost 1 base, J lost 2 bases, and 12 bases stayed unmatched. The CDR3 has 18 amino acids. Looked up from germline, CDR1 is SGHNT and CDR2 is YYREEE (reference sequence). The CDR3 DNA reads TGTGCCAGCAGCTTGCGGGGGGGGCCGCAACTAAACACAGATACGCAGTATTTT. Its translation is CASSLRGGPQLNTDTQYF.

The J gene is TRBJ2-7, the V gene TRBV7-9, with D perhaps matching TRBD1 (6 bases). The V end was cut by 5 bases, the J end by 4 bases, with 9 bases between. The CDR3 has 12 residues. Looked up from germline, CDR1 is SEHNR and CDR2 is FQNEAQ (reference sequence). The CDR3 region has the DNA TGTGCCAGCAGCGGAACAGGGTACGAGCAGTACGTC. Translated: CASSGTGYEQYV.

This rearrangement joins TRBV6-1 to TRBJ2-3, with 10 bases aligning to TRBD2. There are 16 residues in the CDR3. Per the germline V gene, CDR1 is MNHNS and CDR2 is SASEGT. The V segment lost 2 bases and the J segment 0 bases; nucleotides outside the gene matches: 2. Written as DNA, the CDR3 is TGTGCCAGCAGTGAACTTAGCGGGAGGAGCACAGATACGCAGTATTTT. This codes for CASSELSGRSTDTQYF.

V usage is TRBV9 and J usage is TRBJ2-5; TRBD2 matches at 10 bases. This CDR3 comprises 15 residues. CDR1 is SGDLS, CDR2 YYNGEE, per germline. V shed 2 bases, J shed 2 bases, and the junction held 3 bases outside the gene matches. CDR3 in DNA: TGTGCCAGCAGCGTTACTAGCGGGGATCAAGAGACCCAGTACTTC. This gives the protein CASSVTSGDQETQYF.

The chain uses TRBV6-1 and TRBJ2-7, with D possibly matching TRBD1 (5 bases). Trimming left V 3 bases short and J 7 bases short, with 10 bases between. Germline V gene sequence: CDR1 MNHNS, CDR2 SASEGT. CDR3 size: 12 residues. CDR3 DNA sequence: TGTGCCAGCAGTGACAGGGTTTTGGAGCAGTACTTC. This codes for CASSDRVLEQYF.

V and J are TRBV7-9 and TRBJ2-1, with 14 bases matching TRBD2. The CDR3 spans 16 residues. V lost 5 bases to trimming and J lost 4 bases; unmatched junction nucleotides: 4. Germline V CDR1 and CDR2: SEHNR, FQNEAQ (reference sequence). The CDR3, as DNA: TGTGCCAGCAGCACCCGACTAGCGGGAGGGTACAATGAGCAGTTCTTC. It is translated as CASSTRLAGGYNEQFF.

J is TRBJ1-2 and V is TRBV6-1; maybe TRBD1 (5 bases). This CDR3 contains 11 residues. Germline CDR1 reads MNHNS; CDR2 reads SASEGT. V shed 5 bases and J shed 6 bases, with 7 bases lying between them. In nucleotides, the CDR3 is TGTGCCAGCAGTTGGGGGGATGGCTACACCTTC. It specifies CASSWGDGYTF.

This chain joins TRBV4-1 and TRBJ2-1; 9 positions agree with TRBD2. The CDR3 is 15 residues long. Germline assignment: CDR1 MGHRA and CDR2 YSYEKL. V trimming: 1 base; J trimming: 7 bases; junction bases outside the gene matches: 5. The CDR3 DNA reads TGCGCCAGCAGCCAAGCGCCTAGCGGGATAAATGAGCAGTTCTTC. It is translated as CASSQAPSGINEQFF.